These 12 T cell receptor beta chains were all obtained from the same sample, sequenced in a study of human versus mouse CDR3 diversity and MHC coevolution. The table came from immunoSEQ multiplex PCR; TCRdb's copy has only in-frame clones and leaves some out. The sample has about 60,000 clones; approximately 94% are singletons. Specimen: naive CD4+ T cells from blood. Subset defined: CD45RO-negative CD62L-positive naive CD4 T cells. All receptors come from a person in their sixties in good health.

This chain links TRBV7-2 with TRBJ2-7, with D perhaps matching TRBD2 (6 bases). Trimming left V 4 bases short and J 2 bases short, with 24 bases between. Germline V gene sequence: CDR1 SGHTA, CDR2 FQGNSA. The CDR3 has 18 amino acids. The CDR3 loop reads CASSSPRTGEDTTYEQYF. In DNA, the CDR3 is TGTGCCAGCAGCTCCCCCCGTACGGGGGAAGATACAACCTACGAGCAGTACTTC.

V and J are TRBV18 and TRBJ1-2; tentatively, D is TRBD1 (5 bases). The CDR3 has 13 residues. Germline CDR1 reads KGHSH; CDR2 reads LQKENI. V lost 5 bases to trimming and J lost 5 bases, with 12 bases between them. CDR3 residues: CASSDSGFYGYTF. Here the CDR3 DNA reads TGTGCCAGCTCAGACAGTGGCTTTTATGGCTACACCTTC.

The CDR3 DNA reads as TGCGCCAGCAGCTTGCTTCCTAGCGCGGAGACCCAGTACTTC. It yields the protein CASSLLPSAETQYF. The V and J genes are TRBV5-1 and TRBJ2-5; D possibly corresponds to TRBD2 (6 bases). The V gene's germline CDR1 is SGHRS and CDR2 YFSETQ. The CDR3 loop spans 14 amino acids. Trimming removed 1 base from V and 5 bases from J, with 12 bases in between.

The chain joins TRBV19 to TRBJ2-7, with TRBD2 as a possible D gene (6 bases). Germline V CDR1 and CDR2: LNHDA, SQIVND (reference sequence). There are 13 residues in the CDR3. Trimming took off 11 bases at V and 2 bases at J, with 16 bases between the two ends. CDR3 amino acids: CAGPAGTAYEQYF. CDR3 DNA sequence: TGTGCCGGCCCTGCGGGAACAGCCTACGAGCAGTACTTC.

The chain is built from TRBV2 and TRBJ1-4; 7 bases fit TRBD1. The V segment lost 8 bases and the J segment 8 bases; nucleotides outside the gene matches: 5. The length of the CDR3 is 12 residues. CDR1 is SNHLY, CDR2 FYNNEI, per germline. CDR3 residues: CASDRVGEKLFF. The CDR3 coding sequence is TGTGCCAGCGACAGGGTTGGCGAAAAACTGTTTTTT.

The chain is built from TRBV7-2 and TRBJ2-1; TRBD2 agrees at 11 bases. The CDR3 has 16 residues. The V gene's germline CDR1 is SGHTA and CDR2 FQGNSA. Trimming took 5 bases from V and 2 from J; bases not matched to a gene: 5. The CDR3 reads CASSPSSGRPYNEQFF. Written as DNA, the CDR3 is TGTGCCAGCAGCCCATCTAGCGGGAGGCCCTACAATGAGCAGTTCTTC.

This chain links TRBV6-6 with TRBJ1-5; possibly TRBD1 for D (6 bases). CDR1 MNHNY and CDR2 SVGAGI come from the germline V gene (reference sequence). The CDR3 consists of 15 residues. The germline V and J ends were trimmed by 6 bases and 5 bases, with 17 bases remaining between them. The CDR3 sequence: CASSEGDTKDQPQHF. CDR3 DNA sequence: TGTGCCAGCAGCGAAGGGGACACCAAGGATCAGCCCCAGCATTTT.

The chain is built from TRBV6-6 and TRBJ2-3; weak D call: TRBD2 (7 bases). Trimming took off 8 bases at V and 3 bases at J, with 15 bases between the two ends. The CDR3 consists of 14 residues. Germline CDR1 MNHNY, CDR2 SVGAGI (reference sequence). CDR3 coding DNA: TGTGCCAGCCGCCCTGCGGGGGCGACAGATACGCAGTATTTT. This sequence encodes CASRPAGATDTQYF.

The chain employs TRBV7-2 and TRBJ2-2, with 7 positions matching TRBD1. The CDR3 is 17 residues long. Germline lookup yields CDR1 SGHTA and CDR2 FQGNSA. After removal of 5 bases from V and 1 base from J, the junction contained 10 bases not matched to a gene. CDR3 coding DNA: TGTGCCAGCAGCACTAGAGCCGGGACAGAGAACACCGGGGAGCTGTTTTTT. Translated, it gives CASSTRAGTENTGELFF. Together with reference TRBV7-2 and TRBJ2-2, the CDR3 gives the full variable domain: GAGVSQSPSNKVTEKGKDVELRCDPISGHTALYWYRQSLGQGLEFLIYFQGNSAPDKSGLPSDRFSAERTGGSVSTLTIQRTQQEDSAVYLCASSTRAGTENTGELFFGEGSRLTVL.

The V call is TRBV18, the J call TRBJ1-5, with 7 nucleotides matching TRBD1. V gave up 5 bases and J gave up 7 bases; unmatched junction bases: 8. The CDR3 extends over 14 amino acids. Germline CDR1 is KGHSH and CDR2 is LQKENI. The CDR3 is CASSTGVDKQPQHF. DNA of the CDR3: TGTGCCAGCTCAACAGGGGTCGATAAGCAGCCCCAGCATTTT.

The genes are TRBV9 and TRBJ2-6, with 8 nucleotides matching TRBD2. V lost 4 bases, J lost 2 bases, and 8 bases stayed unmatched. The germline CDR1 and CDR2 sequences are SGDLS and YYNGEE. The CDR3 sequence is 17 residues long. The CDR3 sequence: CASSPGLVWAGANVLTF. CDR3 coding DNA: TGTGCCAGCAGCCCGGGACTAGTTTGGGCTGGGGCCAACGTCCTGACTTTC.

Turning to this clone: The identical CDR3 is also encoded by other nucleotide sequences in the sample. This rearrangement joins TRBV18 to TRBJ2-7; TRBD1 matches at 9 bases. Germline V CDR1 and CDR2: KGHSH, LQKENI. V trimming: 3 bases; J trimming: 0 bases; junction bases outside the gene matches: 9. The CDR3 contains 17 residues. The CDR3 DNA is TGTGCCAGCTCACCCGCCGGGACAGGGTCCCTCTCCTACGAGCAGTACTTC. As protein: CASSPAGTGSLSYEQYF.